This TCR beta chain is drawn from a study of blood T cell repertoires in COVID-19. The overall study: T cells, B-cell-depleted T cells, or PBMCs provided the cDNA or gDNA that served as material.

Between the trimmed V and J ends, which lost 3 bases and 2 bases, there was a span of 14 bases. This CDR3 comprises 15 residues. Germline V gene data show CDR1 as SGHVS and CDR2 as FNYEAQ. Participant ages covered about 18 to 89 years across 24 US areas. Clones were sequenced by immunoSEQ multiplex PCR, and TCRdb holds only the in-frame ones, with some missing. The sample has 140,000 or so clones, about 84% seen once; the top ten hold around 1.6%. The rearrangement uses TRBV7-6 and TRBJ2-7; TRBD2 is a possible D gene (6 bases). This receptor was taken from a woman aged 18-29 years who had been exposed to COVID-19. The sequencing input was PBMCs or T cells enriched from blood (not recorded which). The CDR3 coding sequence is TGTGCCAGCAGCTTTTCCGGGGGTTATACCTACGAGCAGTACTTC. It specifies CASSFSGGYTYEQYF.